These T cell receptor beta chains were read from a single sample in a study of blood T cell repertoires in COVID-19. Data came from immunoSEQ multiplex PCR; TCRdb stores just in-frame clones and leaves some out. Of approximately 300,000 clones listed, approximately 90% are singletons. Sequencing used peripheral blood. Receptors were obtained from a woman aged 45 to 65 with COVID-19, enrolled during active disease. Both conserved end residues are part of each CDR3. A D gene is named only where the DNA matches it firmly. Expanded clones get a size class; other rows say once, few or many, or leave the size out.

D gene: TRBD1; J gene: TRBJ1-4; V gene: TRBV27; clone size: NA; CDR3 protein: CASSLSTGPEKLFF; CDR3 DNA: TGTGCCAGCAGTTTATCGACAGGGCCGGAAAAACTGTTTTTT
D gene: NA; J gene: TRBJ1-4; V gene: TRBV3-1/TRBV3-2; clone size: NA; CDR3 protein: CASSFRDLSTNEKLFF; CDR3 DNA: TGTGCCAGCAGCTTCCGGGACTTATCAACTAATGAAAAACTGTTTTTT
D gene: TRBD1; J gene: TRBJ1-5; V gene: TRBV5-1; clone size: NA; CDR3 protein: CASSFTGGRSQPQHF; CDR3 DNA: TGCGCCAGCAGCTTTACAGGGGGCCGGAGCCAGCCCCAGCATTTT
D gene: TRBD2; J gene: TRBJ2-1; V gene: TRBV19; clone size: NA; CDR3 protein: CASSMTSGRASDNEQFF; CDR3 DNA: TGTGCCAGTAGTATGACTAGCGGGAGGGCCTCCGACAATGAGCAGTTCTTC
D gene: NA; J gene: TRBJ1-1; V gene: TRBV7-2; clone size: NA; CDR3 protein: CASSLGDRSTEAFF; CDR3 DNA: TGTGCCAGCAGCTTGGGAGACAGGTCCACTGAAGCTTTCTTT
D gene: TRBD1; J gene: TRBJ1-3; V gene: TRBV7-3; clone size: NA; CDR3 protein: CASSTGGGNTIYF; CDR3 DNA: TGTGCCAGCAGCACAGGGGGTGGAAACACCATATATTTT
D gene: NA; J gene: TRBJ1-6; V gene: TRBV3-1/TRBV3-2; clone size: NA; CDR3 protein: CASSQDLVTGTTLHF; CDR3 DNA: TGTGCCAGCAGCCAAGATCTAGTAACAGGGACGACCCTCCACTTT
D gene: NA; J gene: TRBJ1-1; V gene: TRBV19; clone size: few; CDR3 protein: CASGYPNTEAFF; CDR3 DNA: TGTGCCAGCGGTTACCCGAACACTGAAGCTTTCTTT
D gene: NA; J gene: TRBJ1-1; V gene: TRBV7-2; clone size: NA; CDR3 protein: CASRIDSINTEAFF; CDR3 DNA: TGTGCCAGCAGGATCGACAGTATAAACACTGAAGCTTTCTTT
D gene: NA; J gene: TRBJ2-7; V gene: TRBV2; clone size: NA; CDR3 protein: CASKDRSYEQYF; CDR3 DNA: TGTGCCAGCAAGGACAGATCCTACGAGCAGTACTTC
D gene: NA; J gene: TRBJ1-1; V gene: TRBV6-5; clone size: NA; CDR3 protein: CATTPWTANTEAFF; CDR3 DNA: TGTGCCACCACACCTTGGACAGCCAACACTGAAGCTTTCTTT
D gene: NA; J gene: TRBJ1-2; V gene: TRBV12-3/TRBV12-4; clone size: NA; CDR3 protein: CASSLRDMAYF; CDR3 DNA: TGTGCCAGCAGTCTCCGGGACATGGCCTACTTC
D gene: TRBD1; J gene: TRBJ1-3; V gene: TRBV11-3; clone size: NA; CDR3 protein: CASSLDRGTGNTIYF; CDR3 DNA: TGTGCCAGCAGCTTGGACAGGGGGACTGGAAACACCATATATTTT
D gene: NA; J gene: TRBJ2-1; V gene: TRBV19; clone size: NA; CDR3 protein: CASSKQTGHNNEQFF; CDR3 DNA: TGTGCCAGTAGTAAACAAACGGGACACAACAATGAGCAGTTCTTC
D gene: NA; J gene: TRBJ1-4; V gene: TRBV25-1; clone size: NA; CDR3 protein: CASSDRQSNEKLFF; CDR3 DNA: TGTGCCAGCAGTGACCGCCAGTCTAATGAAAAACTGTTTTTT
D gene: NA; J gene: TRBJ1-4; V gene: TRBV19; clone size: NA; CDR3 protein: CASSIGQRNEKLFF; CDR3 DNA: TGTGCCAGTAGTATTGGACAACGTAATGAAAAACTGTTTTTT
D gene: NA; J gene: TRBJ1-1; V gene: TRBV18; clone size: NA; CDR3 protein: CASSLALQGKAEAFF; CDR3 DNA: TGTGCCAGCTCCCTCGCTTTACAGGGAAAGGCTGAAGCTTTCTTT
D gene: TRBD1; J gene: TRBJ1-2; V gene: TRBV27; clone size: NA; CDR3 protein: CASSPRGQGKGSGYTF; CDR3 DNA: TGTGCCAGCAGTCCCAGAGGACAGGGAAAAGGGTCTGGCTACACCTTC
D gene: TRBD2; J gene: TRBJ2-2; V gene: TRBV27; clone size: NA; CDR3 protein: CASGRFAGVGSGELFF; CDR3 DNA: TGTGCCAGCGGCCGTTTTGCGGGAGTCGGCTCCGGGGAGCTGTTTTTT
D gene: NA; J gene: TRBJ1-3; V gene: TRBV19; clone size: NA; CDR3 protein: CASSIEQGVGNTIYF; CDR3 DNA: TGTGCCAGTAGTATAGAACAGGGTGTTGGAAACACCATATATTTT
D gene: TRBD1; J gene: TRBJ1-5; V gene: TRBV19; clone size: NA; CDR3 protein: CASSPWDRGAQPQHF; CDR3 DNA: TGTGCCAGTAGCCCATGGGACAGGGGGGCTCAGCCCCAGCATTTT
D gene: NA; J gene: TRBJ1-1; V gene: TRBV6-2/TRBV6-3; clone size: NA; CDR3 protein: CASSYPERGPEAFF; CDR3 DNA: TGTGCCAGCAGTTACCCCGAGCGAGGGCCTGAAGCTTTCTTT